What follows are 21 T cell receptor beta chains derived from one specimen sequenced in a study of cytotoxic CD8 clonotypes in ibrutinib-treated CLL. The method was immunoSEQ multiplex PCR; TCRdb's version includes in-frame clones alone and lacks a portion of them. The data show roughly 330,000 clones, 67% seen once. The specimen was PBMCs, collected after 36 months of ibrutinib treatment. The receptors were sampled from a human donor with chronic lymphocytic leukemia.

A word on this clone: Within the sample, other DNA sequences also encode this same CDR3. J is TRBJ1-3 and V is TRBV15; weak D call: TRBD1 (6 bases). The CDR3 extends over 15 amino acids. V was clipped by 0 bases and J by 3 bases, with 9 bases between them. Germline-derived CDR1 and CDR2 are LNHNV and YYDKDF (reference sequence). CDR3 bases: TGTGCCACCAGCAGAGATCGGGGGCTTGGAAACACCATATATTTT. Translated, it gives CATSRDRGLGNTIYF.

The chain has TRBV29-1 and TRBJ2-1; D unclear. CDR3 size: 13 residues. Germline loops: CDR1 SQVTM, CDR2 ANQGSEA. V was clipped by 1 base and J by 0 bases, with 4 bases between them. The CDR3 region is CSVEAGSYNEQFF. The CDR3 DNA reads as TGCAGCGTTGAAGCGGGCTCCTACAATGAGCAGTTCTTC.

The chain combines TRBV5-6 with TRBJ2-1, with no clear D. Germline V gene sequence: CDR1 SGHDT, CDR2 YYEEEE. The V end was cut by 1 base, the J end by 9 bases, with 5 bases between. This CDR3 comprises 11 residues. The CDR3 spells CASSLKSEQFF. CDR3 sequence (DNA): TGTGCCAGCAGCTTGAAATCTGAGCAGTTCTTC.

This clone was observed once. The chain couples TRBV21-1 to TRBJ1-6. TRBV21-1 is termed a pseudogene. This CDR3 is built from 13 residues. DNA for the CDR3: TGTGCCAGCCGGGACTTCTATAATTCACCCCTCCACTTT. Translation gives CASRDFYNSPLHF.

This clone was recorded a few times. The CDR3 DNA is TGTGCCAGCAGCATCGACGGGCTTCGGCCCCAGCATTTT. The encoded protein is CASSIDGLRPQHF. The J gene is TRBJ1-5, the V gene TRBV7-6, with D unresolved. The CDR3 loop spans 13 amino acids. The ends were cut back, 5 bases at V and 9 bases at J, with 14 bases in the middle. CDR1 and CDR2 from the germline V gene are SGHVS and FNYEAQ. Full variable domain (remainder filled in from reference TRBV7-6 and TRBJ1-5): GAGVSQSPRYKVTKRGQDVALRCDPISGHVSLYWYRQALGQGPEFLTYFNYEAQQDKSGLPNDRFSAERPEGSISTLTIQRTEQRDSAMYRCASSIDGLRPQHFGDGTRLSIL.

In regard to this clone: Distinct nucleotide sequences in the sample also encode this CDR3. The chain has TRBV4-1 and TRBJ1-5, with D unclear. The CDR3 covers 12 residues. Trimming removed 1 base at V and 4 bases at J, with 2 bases between. The germline V gene has CDR1 MGHRA and CDR2 YSYEKL. This CDR3 reads CASSQGNQPQHF. In DNA, the CDR3 is TGCGCCAGCAGCCAAGGTAATCAGCCCCAGCATTTT.

The chain carries TRBV12-5 and TRBJ2-1; 11 nucleotides align to TRBD2. The CDR3 totals 14 residues. Germline V gene sequence: CDR1 LGHNT, CDR2 FRNRAP. The V segment lost 6 bases and the J segment 9 bases; nucleotides outside the gene matches: 7. CDR3 nucleotides: TGTGCTAGTGGGACGACTAGCGGGAATATTGAGCAGTTCTTC. Its translation: CASGTTSGNIEQFF.

This clone was counted once. The rearrangement uses TRBV9 and TRBJ2-1; D possibly matches TRBD1 or TRBD2 (5 bases each). This CDR3 is built from 13 residues. V was shortened by 4 bases and J by 10 bases, with 15 bases between the two germline ends. Germline assignment: CDR1 SGDLS and CDR2 YYNGEE. The DNA of the CDR3 is TGTGCCAGCAGCTTCACCTATAGGGACGAGCAGTTCTTC. Translated, it gives CASSFTYRDEQFF.

The rearrangement uses TRBV29-1 and TRBJ2-2; either TRBD1 or TRBD2 may fit D (6 bases each). The CDR3 runs 13 residues. Trimming pared 5 bases from V and 2 bases from J, leaving 9 bases between. The germline gives CDR1 SQVTM, CDR2 ANQGSEA. CDR3 loop: CSVWGANTGELFF. The CDR3 region has the DNA TGCAGCGTTTGGGGGGCCAACACCGGGGAGCTGTTTTTT.

This chain links TRBV7-6 with TRBJ1-2; no definite D call. Per the germline V gene, CDR1 is SGHVS and CDR2 is FNYEAQ. V lost 1 base, J lost 7 bases, and 16 bases lay in between. The length of the CDR3 is 15 residues. CDR3 DNA: TGTGCCAGCAGCTTAGTCGGGCAAGGGCTAGGTGGCTACACCTTC. This codes for CASSLVGQGLGGYTF.

The V call is TRBV7-8, the J call TRBJ2-3; D is unresolved. This CDR3 comprises 16 residues. V was clipped by 3 bases and J by 7 bases, with 20 bases between them. Germline CDR1 SGHVS, CDR2 FQNEAQ. CDR3 in DNA: TGTGCCAGCAGCTTCCTAGTGGCTGGAAAGCTGCATACGCAGTATTTT. Translation: CASSFLVAGKLHTQYF.

The CDR3 sequence: CASSPDDGYLKLYEQYF. The CDR3, as DNA: TGTGCCAGCTCACCAGACGATGGGTACCTTAAACTCTACGAGCAGTACTTC. The chain couples TRBV18 to TRBJ2-7; no firm D call. Trimming removed 2 bases from V and 3 bases from J, with 20 bases in between. Germline V gene data show CDR1 as KGHSH and CDR2 as LQKENI. The CDR3 extends over 17 amino acids.

This clone was found a few times. A junction boundary mismatches the germline segment, possibly from a read error. The genes are TRBV20-1 and TRBJ2-4, with D possibly being TRBD2 (6 bases). The length of the CDR3 is 10 residues. Germline CDR1 reads DFQATT; CDR2 reads SNEGSKA (reference sequence). For the CDR3, the DNA is TGCAGTGCTGTTTTAGCGGCGCCCCACTTC. Its protein product is CSAVLAAPHF.

V is TRBV6-1 and J is TRBJ2-1; 9 bases agree with TRBD2. Germline values: CDR1 MNHNS, CDR2 SASEGT. The V gene end was trimmed by 6 bases and the J gene end by 3 bases; junction bases not matched to a gene: 6. The CDR3 has 15 residues. CDR3 sequence reads: CASSLSGRSYNEQFF. DNA of the CDR3: TGTGCCAGCAGCCTTAGCGGGAGAAGCTACAATGAGCAGTTCTTC.

The V call is TRBV18, the J call TRBJ2-2; the D is unclear. The germline CDR1 and CDR2 sequences are KGHSH and LQKENI. Trimming cost V 4 bases and J 0 bases, with 12 bases left between them. This CDR3 spans 16 amino acids. CDR3 coding DNA: TGTGCCAGCTCACGGCCCTTACACGCGAACACCGGGGAGCTGTTTTTT. Translation gives CASSRPLHANTGELFF.

This chain connects TRBV5-1 to TRBJ2-1, with D possibly matching TRBD2 (6 bases). The germline gives CDR1 SGHRS, CDR2 YFSETQ. The CDR3 is 14 residues long. Trimming stripped 0 bases from V and 7 bases from J, with 11 bases between. The CDR3 bases are TGCGCCAGCAGCTTGGCTAGCGCGGGGAATGAGCAGTTCTTC. It specifies CASSLASAGNEQFF.

Only a few counts were recorded for this clone. The chain links TRBV18 to TRBJ1-1, with 7 bases that match TRBD1. The CDR3 totals 15 residues. V lost 4 bases, J lost 1 base, and 6 bases stayed unmatched. Germline assignment: CDR1 KGHSH and CDR2 LQKENI. CDR3 bases: TGTGCCAGCTCACTTGAACAGGGGAAGAACACTGAAGCTTTCTTT. Amino acids: CASSLEQGKNTEAFF.

This sequence joins TRBV7-8 and TRBJ2-7; a weak D match, TRBD1 (6 bases). The CDR3 is 15 amino acids. Germline V gene lookup returns CDR1 SGHVS and CDR2 FQNEAQ. V lost 5 bases and J lost 2, with 16 bases in between. DNA for the CDR3: TGTGCCAGCAGCCCCCAGGACAGCGCAACCTACGAGCAGTACTTC. The encoded protein is CASSPQDSATYEQYF.

The chain is built from TRBV18 and TRBJ2-3, with unresolved D. The V and J ends lost 1 base and 5 bases respectively, with 7 bases between them. The CDR3 contains 13 residues. Per the germline V gene, CDR1 is KGHSH and CDR2 is LQKENI. The CDR3 here is CASSPLRLDTQYF. The CDR3 DNA sequence: TGTGCCAGCTCACCACTCCGGCTAGATACGCAGTATTTT.

The chain carries TRBV27 and TRBJ2-1; the match to TRBD1 covers 7 bases. CDR1 is MNHEY, CDR2 SMNVEV, per germline (reference sequence). V gave up 5 bases and J gave up 2 bases; unmatched junction bases: 9. The CDR3 consists of 16 residues. The CDR3 here is CASSKTGVGAYNEQFF. The DNA of the CDR3 is TGTGCCAGCAGTAAAACAGGGGTCGGGGCCTACAATGAGCAGTTCTTC.

The chain combines TRBV23-1 with TRBJ2-1; 11 nucleotides agree with TRBD1. TRBV23-1 is reported as an ORF; its role is uncertain. The CDR3 sequence is 16 residues long. The J segment lost 10 bases and the V segment lost 0 bases, leaving 8 bases of the junction unmatched. The CDR3 spells CASSQSVGQGVREQFF. The CDR3 DNA is TGCGCCAGCAGTCAATCGGTGGGACAGGGGGTTAGGGAGCAGTTCTTC.